Here is one T cell receptor (beta chain) with its context. The record originates from a study of blood T cells in healthy people across ages. Study-level information: Every two T cells gave about one barcoded beta molecule via template switching.

For the second PCR, which ran for about 6 to 11 cycles, a sample-barcoded 5' primer and a J-beta primer mix were used. A template-switch adaptor that had 12 random nucleotides put a tag on each cDNA molecule. TCRdb re-called the 5' RACE reads with MiXCR, one entry per CDR3 protein. The sample contains about 1.4 million distinct CDR3 sequences, roughly 64% of which appear only once. The CDR3 is 14 residues long. Germline CDR1 and CDR2: LNHNV and YYDKDF (reference sequence). The V and J ends lost 7 bases and 4 bases, in that order; junction bases with no gene match: 8. Sequenced: blood. This chain uses TRBV15 with TRBJ2-5; TRBD1 agrees at 8 bases. This receptor was obtained from a young man in good health. The CDR3 reads CATTRDRGTETQYF. CDR3 nucleotides: TGTGCCACCACTCGAGACAGGGGTACAGAGACCCAGTACTTC.